Listed below are T cell receptor beta chains from one sample, sequenced in a study of blood T cell repertoires in COVID-19. Produced via immunoSEQ multiplex PCR; TCRdb's table is partial and in-frame only. Here the sample spans 150,000 to 200,000 clones, approximately 78% being singletons. Source material: peripheral blood. All receptors come from an elderly woman with COVID-19, enrolled during active disease. Each CDR3 is given with its conserved first and last residue. Fields, in order: clone size, J gene, D gene, V gene, CDR3 protein, CDR3 DNA. The D gene is left open where the match is weak. Size values are once, few and many counts, or a class for expanded clones, and some rows have none.

abundance: -
j_gene: TRBJ2-1
d_gene: TRBD2
v_gene: TRBV5-4
CDR3aa: CASSQGLAGSSYNEQFF
CDR3nt: TGTGCCAGCAGCCAGGGACTAGCGGGGAGCTCCTACAATGAGCAGTTCTTC

abundance: -
j_gene: TRBJ2-7
d_gene: TRBD2
v_gene: TRBV5-1
CDR3aa: CASSRLAGSSYEQYF
CDR3nt: TGCGCCAGCAGCAGACTAGCGGGGAGCTCCTACGAGCAGTACTTC

abundance: -
j_gene: TRBJ2-1
d_gene: -
v_gene: TRBV7-6
CDR3aa: CASSLEGGVSNEQFF
CDR3nt: TGTGCCAGCAGCTTAGAGGGGGGGGTCTCCAATGAGCAGTTCTTC

abundance: few
j_gene: TRBJ1-4
d_gene: TRBD1
v_gene: TRBV2
CDR3aa: CASTRTGGSTNEKLFF
CDR3nt: TGTGCCAGTACGAGGACAGGGGGGTCGACTAATGAAAAACTGTTTTTT

abundance: -
j_gene: TRBJ2-5
d_gene: -
v_gene: TRBV29-1
CDR3aa: CSVDPHGETQYF
CDR3nt: TGCAGCGTTGACCCGCACGGAGAGACCCAGTACTTC

abundance: -
j_gene: TRBJ2-6
d_gene: -
v_gene: TRBV6-5
CDR3aa: CASSYWSSGANVLTF
CDR3nt: TGTGCCAGCAGTTATTGGAGCTCTGGGGCCAACGTCCTGACTTTC

abundance: -
j_gene: TRBJ1-1
d_gene: -
v_gene: TRBV5-6
CDR3aa: CASSGETGHNTEAFF
CDR3nt: TGTGCCAGCAGCGGGGAGACAGGACACAACACTGAAGCTTTCTTT

abundance: -
j_gene: TRBJ2-2
d_gene: -
v_gene: TRBV6-5
CDR3aa: CASRGRGTNTGELFF
CDR3nt: TGTGCCAGCAGAGGTCGCGGGACGAACACCGGGGAGCTGTTTTTT

abundance: -
j_gene: TRBJ1-2
d_gene: -
v_gene: TRBV2
CDR3aa: CASSEDAGPIYGYTF
CDR3nt: TGTGCCAGCAGTGAAGATGCGGGTCCTATCTATGGCTACACCTTC

abundance: -
j_gene: TRBJ2-1
d_gene: -
v_gene: TRBV28
CDR3aa: CASSPGPYNEQFF
CDR3nt: TGTGCCAGCAGTCCTGGGCCCTACAATGAGCAGTTCTTC

abundance: -
j_gene: TRBJ2-7
d_gene: TRBD2
v_gene: TRBV2
CDR3aa: CASRLAGGPLNEQYF
CDR3nt: TGTGCCAGCAGACTAGCGGGAGGGCCTCTCAACGAGCAGTACTTC

abundance: -
j_gene: TRBJ1-2
d_gene: -
v_gene: TRBV19
CDR3aa: CASSIGGRNYGYTF
CDR3nt: TGTGCCAGTAGTATAGGGGGGCGCAACTATGGCTACACCTTC

abundance: -
j_gene: TRBJ1-2
d_gene: TRBD1
v_gene: TRBV4-3
CDR3aa: CASSQVARGDDGYTF
CDR3nt: TGCGCCAGCAGCCAAGTGGCCAGGGGGGATGATGGCTACACCTTC

abundance: few
j_gene: TRBJ1-2
d_gene: -
v_gene: TRBV19
CDR3aa: CASSTPGRAGYTF
CDR3nt: TGTGCCAGTAGTACCCCGGGCAGGGCTGGCTACACCTTC

abundance: -
j_gene: TRBJ2-5
d_gene: TRBD2
v_gene: TRBV19
CDR3aa: CASSFLAVGGETQYF
CDR3nt: TGTGCCAGTAGTTTTCTAGCGGTTGGGGGAGAGACCCAGTACTTC

abundance: -
j_gene: TRBJ2-7
d_gene: TRBD1
v_gene: TRBV6-2/TRBV6-3
CDR3aa: CASSYPDRVPRDEQYF
CDR3nt: TGTGCCAGCAGTTACCCGGACAGGGTTCCTCGGGACGAGCAGTACTTC

abundance: -
j_gene: TRBJ2-2
d_gene: -
v_gene: TRBV27
CDR3aa: CASSAILSGTGELFF
CDR3nt: TGTGCCAGCAGTGCAATACTTTCAGGCACCGGGGAGCTGTTTTTT

abundance: -
j_gene: TRBJ1-5
d_gene: -
v_gene: TRBV4-3
CDR3aa: CASSQDRVGQPQHF
CDR3nt: TGCGCCAGCAGCCAAGACAGGGTGGGCCAGCCCCAGCATTTT

abundance: -
j_gene: TRBJ2-7
d_gene: TRBD2
v_gene: TRBV7-2
CDR3aa: CASSLGSGGAGYEQYF
CDR3nt: TGTGCCAGCAGCTTAGGGAGCGGGGGGGCCGGGTACGAGCAGTACTTC

abundance: -
j_gene: TRBJ1-2
d_gene: -
v_gene: TRBV5-4
CDR3aa: CASSLRGADDYGYTF
CDR3nt: TGTGCCAGCAGCTTGAGGGGCGCTGACGACTATGGCTACACCTTC

abundance: many
j_gene: TRBJ1-4
d_gene: -
v_gene: TRBV30
CDR3aa: CAWSTPGLGDEKLFF
CDR3nt: TGTGCCTGGAGTACCCCGGGACTGGGGGATGAAAAACTGTTTTTT

abundance: -
j_gene: TRBJ2-3
d_gene: TRBD2
v_gene: TRBV5-1
CDR3aa: CASSVISGGASSTDTQYF
CDR3nt: TGCGCCAGCAGTGTTATTAGCGGGGGGGCCTCCAGCACAGATACGCAGTATTTT

abundance: -
j_gene: TRBJ2-2
d_gene: TRBD2
v_gene: TRBV28
CDR3aa: CASSSPGGSRTGELFF
CDR3nt: TGTGCCAGCAGTTCTCCGGGCGGGAGCCGCACCGGGGAGCTGTTTTTT

abundance: -
j_gene: TRBJ2-2
d_gene: -
v_gene: TRBV5-1
CDR3aa: CASSTGVNTGELFF
CDR3nt: TGCGCCAGCAGCACGGGAGTAAACACCGGGGAGCTGTTTTTT

abundance: -
j_gene: TRBJ2-5
d_gene: -
v_gene: TRBV15
CDR3aa: CATSRDRVGETQYF
CDR3nt: TGTGCCACCAGCAGAGATCGGGTCGGGGAGACCCAGTACTTC

abundance: once
j_gene: TRBJ1-6
d_gene: -
v_gene: TRBV6-5
CDR3aa: CATKLAYNSPLHF
CDR3nt: TGTGCCACCAAACTCGCGTATAATTCACCCCTCCACTTT

abundance: -
j_gene: TRBJ1-3
d_gene: -
v_gene: TRBV19
CDR3aa: CASSEAGTYSGNTIYF
CDR3nt: TGTGCCAGTAGTGAAGCCGGTACCTACTCTGGAAACACCATATATTTT

abundance: -
j_gene: TRBJ2-1
d_gene: -
v_gene: TRBV7-2
CDR3aa: CASSPGGPTLEQFF
CDR3nt: TGTGCCAGCAGCCCCGGCGGGCCTACACTTGAGCAGTTCTTC

abundance: -
j_gene: TRBJ2-3
d_gene: TRBD2
v_gene: TRBV29-1
CDR3aa: CSVGSLAGTDTQYF
CDR3nt: TGCAGCGTTGGGTCACTAGCGGGGACAGATACGCAGTATTTT

abundance: -
j_gene: TRBJ2-7
d_gene: TRBD1
v_gene: TRBV29-1
CDR3aa: CSVVGTGLEQYF
CDR3nt: TGCAGCGTTGTAGGGACAGGGTTAGAGCAGTACTTC

abundance: once
j_gene: TRBJ1-1
d_gene: -
v_gene: TRBV15
CDR3aa: CATSVRGQNTEAFF
CDR3nt: TGTGCCACCAGCGTTAGGGGACAGAACACTGAAGCTTTCTTT

abundance: -
j_gene: TRBJ2-2
d_gene: -
v_gene: TRBV18
CDR3aa: CASSPRQGPYSTGELFF
CDR3nt: TGTGCCAGCTCACCAAGGCAGGGGCCGTATTCCACCGGGGAGCTGTTTTTT

abundance: -
j_gene: TRBJ2-1
d_gene: TRBD2
v_gene: TRBV16
CDR3aa: CASSRTSSYEQFF
CDR3nt: TGTGCCAGCAGCCGGACTAGCTCCTATGAGCAGTTCTTC

abundance: -
j_gene: TRBJ1-2
d_gene: TRBD1
v_gene: TRBV9
CDR3aa: CASSVADRVIVGYTF
CDR3nt: TGTGCCAGCAGCGTAGCTGACAGGGTCATTGTTGGCTACACCTTC

abundance: once
j_gene: TRBJ1-1
d_gene: -
v_gene: TRBV5-1
CDR3aa: CASSLYQGNTEAFF
CDR3nt: TGCGCCAGCAGCTTGTATCAGGGGAACACTGAAGCTTTCTTT

abundance: -
j_gene: TRBJ2-1
d_gene: TRBD1
v_gene: TRBV27
CDR3aa: CASSSPRQGTPYNEQFF
CDR3nt: TGTGCCAGCAGTTCCCCGCGACAGGGAACCCCATACAATGAGCAGTTCTTC

abundance: once
j_gene: TRBJ2-1
d_gene: TRBD2
v_gene: TRBV3-1/TRBV3-2
CDR3aa: CASSQPGLAGEQFF
CDR3nt: TGTGCCAGCAGCCAACCCGGACTAGCGGGTGAGCAGTTCTTC

abundance: -
j_gene: TRBJ2-3
d_gene: -
v_gene: TRBV5-1
CDR3aa: CASSLELADTQYF
CDR3nt: TGCGCCAGCAGCTTGGAGCTGGCAGATACGCAGTATTTT

abundance: few
j_gene: TRBJ1-3
d_gene: -
v_gene: TRBV30
CDR3aa: CAWYLKGVSGNTIYF
CDR3nt: TGTGCCTGGTACCTCAAGGGGGTCTCTGGAAACACCATATATTTT

abundance: -
j_gene: TRBJ2-7
d_gene: -
v_gene: TRBV28
CDR3aa: CASSTTRGSPYEQYF
CDR3nt: TGTGCCAGCAGTACGACACGGGGGTCCCCCTACGAGCAGTACTTC

abundance: -
j_gene: TRBJ2-2
d_gene: TRBD1
v_gene: TRBV18
CDR3aa: CASSQSAGGSGTGELFF
CDR3nt: TGTGCCAGCTCACAGAGTGCAGGGGGATCTGGAACCGGGGAGCTGTTTTTT

abundance: -
j_gene: TRBJ2-2
d_gene: -
v_gene: TRBV5-6
CDR3aa: CASSYGQGELFF
CDR3nt: TGTGCCAGCAGCTACGGACAGGGGGAGCTGTTTTTT

abundance: -
j_gene: TRBJ2-3
d_gene: -
v_gene: TRBV27
CDR3aa: CASSLAGVGTDTQYF
CDR3nt: TGTGCCAGCAGTTTGGCAGGGGTGGGCACAGATACGCAGTATTTT

abundance: once
j_gene: TRBJ2-1
d_gene: -
v_gene: TRBV4-3
CDR3aa: CASSQEDWSSYNEQFF
CDR3nt: TGCGCCAGCAGCCAAGAAGACTGGAGCTCCTACAATGAGCAGTTCTTC

abundance: -
j_gene: TRBJ2-3
d_gene: -
v_gene: TRBV19
CDR3aa: CASSPSVSFTDTQYF
CDR3nt: TGTGCCAGTAGCCCCTCGGTCTCCTTCACAGATACGCAGTATTTT